Presented here are 25 T cell receptor beta chains from one specimen sequenced in a study of T cell repertoires in cytomegalovirus infection. TCRdb re-derived calls from the reads in MiXCR, one entry per CDR3 protein. This sample has about 300,000 distinct CDR3 sequences, with around 9.1% found just once. The source material was PBMCs. The receptors come from a human donor in good health (CMV status not recorded). Some clones in this sample may be carry-over from other donors' samples.

This clonotype was seen at least ten times. The V call is TRBV7-6, the J call TRBJ2-1; 13 bases match TRBD2. The CDR3 length is 18 residues. The V and J ends lost 7 bases and 0 bases, in that order; junction bases with no gene match: 9. Germline loops: CDR1 SGHVS, CDR2 FNYEAQ. For the CDR3, the DNA is TGTGCCAGCACCATGACTAGCGGGGGGTCTAGCTCCTACAATGAGCAGTTCTTC. Translated: CASTMTSGGSSSYNEQFF.

This clonotype occurred many times. The chain carries TRBV7-2 and TRBJ1-6; a weak D match, TRBD1 (5 bases). In germline, CDR1 is SGHTA, CDR2 FQGNSA. This CDR3 comprises 16 residues. V was shortened by 5 bases and J by 5 bases, with 16 bases between the two germline ends. CDR3 sequence (DNA): TGTGCCAGCAGCACCCGCCGGGGGATCCATAATTCACCCCTCCACTTT. Translated: CASSTRRGIHNSPLHF.

At least ten counts were recorded for this clonotype. J is TRBJ1-1 and V is TRBV20-1, with 7 bases matching TRBD1. The CDR3 extends over 12 amino acids. Germline trimming cut 6 bases from V and 3 bases from J; bases unmatched to any gene: 4. Germline V gene sequence: CDR1 DFQATT, CDR2 SNEGSKA (reference sequence). As DNA, the CDR3 is TGCAGTGCCCAAGGGGGCTACACTGAAGCTTTCTTT. Residues: CSAQGGYTEAFF.

Many counts were recorded for this clonotype. The chain carries TRBV6-6 and TRBJ2-2, with D perhaps given as TRBD1 or TRBD2 (5 bases each). Trimming took off 10 bases at V and 2 bases at J, with 14 bases between the two ends. The CDR3 has 14 residues. The V gene's germline CDR1 is MNHNY and CDR2 SVGAGI (reference sequence). The CDR3 DNA reads TGTGCCACCCGGGGCAGAGAAAACACCGGGGAGCTGTTTTTT. Translation gives CATRGRENTGELFF.

At least ten counts were recorded for this clonotype. The CDR3, as DNA: TGTGCCAGCAGTTTCGGGGGCTCGGGTGAAAAACTGTTTTTT. It yields the protein CASSFGGSGEKLFF. This chain uses TRBV28 with TRBJ1-4; the D gene is possibly TRBD1 (6 bases). With 3 bases removed from V and 7 bases from J, the gap between germline ends came to 12 bases. CDR1 and CDR2 from the germline V gene are MDHEN and SYDVKM. The CDR3 is 14 residues long.

The sample holds many counts of this clonotype. The gene calls are TRBV7-9 and TRBJ2-7, with 7 bases identical to TRBD1. The germline V gene has CDR1 SEHNR and CDR2 FQNEAQ (reference sequence). Losses at the gene ends were 5 bases for V and 2 bases for J; bases not matched to a gene: 9. This CDR3 spans 15 amino acids. The chain's CDR3 is CASSPLDRATYEQYF. The CDR3 nucleotides are TGTGCCAGCAGCCCCCTTGACAGGGCGACCTACGAGCAGTACTTC.

The chain combines TRBV10-2 with TRBJ2-1; TRBD2 aligns across 13 bases. The ends lost 4 bases at V and 4 bases at J; junction bases unmatched: 4. The CDR3 has 16 residues. Per the germline V gene, CDR1 is WSHSY and CDR2 is SAAADI. CDR3 sequence: CASSGTSGGQYNEQFF. DNA of the CDR3: TGCGCCAGCAGTGGGACTAGCGGGGGACAATACAATGAGCAGTTCTTC.

This clonotype was detected ten times or more. The genes are TRBV9 and TRBJ2-3, with TRBD2 as a possible D gene (5 bases). The V end lost 1 base, the J end lost 0 bases, and 9 bases lay between the germline ends. This CDR3 region has 15 residues. Germline V CDR1 and CDR2: SGDLS, YYNGEE. The CDR3 spells CASSVRGSSTDTQYF. CDR3 nucleotide sequence: TGTGCCAGCAGCGTACGGGGTAGTAGCACAGATACGCAGTATTTT.

This clonotype was found many times. This CDR3 is CASSLGRQNQPQHF. The CDR3 DNA sequence: TGTGCCAGCAGCCTAGGGAGGCAGAATCAGCCCCAGCATTTT. The chain couples TRBV7-8 to TRBJ1-5; no clear D gene. CDR1 SGHVS and CDR2 FQNEAQ come from the germline V gene. The V and J ends lost 5 bases and 4 bases respectively, with 12 bases between them. The CDR3 is 14 residues long.

This clonotype was observed at least ten times. V is TRBV7-2 and J is TRBJ1-5; D possibly corresponds to TRBD1 (5 bases). The CDR3 extends over 15 amino acids. With 5 bases removed from V and 1 base from J, the gap between germline ends came to 12 bases. The V gene's germline CDR1 is SGHTA and CDR2 FQGNSA. The CDR3 DNA sequence: TGTGCCAGCAGCCGTAGCGGGGGAAGCAATCAGCCCCAGCATTTT. Protein sequence: CASSRSGGSNQPQHF.

In its sample, this clonotype was seen many times. CDR3 DNA sequence: TGTGCCAGCAGCTTGGGGCTGCTGGAGCTGTTTTTT. Translating it yields CASSLGLLELFF. The gene calls are TRBV5-6 and TRBJ2-2, with D hard to call. There are 12 residues in the CDR3. Germline loops: CDR1 SGHDT, CDR2 YYEEEE. Trimming left V 0 bases short and J 10 bases short, with 7 bases between.

This clonotype was observed at least ten times. The rearrangement joins TRBV14 to TRBJ1-1, with TRBD1 as a possible D gene (6 bases). V shed 5 bases and J shed 5 bases, with 9 bases lying between them. CDR3 size: 12 residues. Germline loops: CDR1 SGHDN, CDR2 FVKESK. The CDR3 is CASSTTGTEAFF. The CDR3 DNA sequence: TGTGCCAGCAGCACCACAGGGACTGAAGCTTTCTTT.

This clonotype has at least ten counts. The CDR3 loop is CASSYANTEAFF. CDR3 DNA: TGTGCCAGCAGTTACGCGAACACTGAAGCTTTCTTT. V and J are TRBV6-5 and TRBJ1-1; D is undetermined. Trimming removed 2 bases at V and 1 base at J, with 2 bases between. Germline CDR1 is MNHEY and CDR2 is SVGAGI. The CDR3 runs to 12 residues.

Ten or more counts support this clonotype. The chain uses TRBV7-9 and TRBJ1-1; D gene unclear. Germline V gene data show CDR1 as SEHNR and CDR2 as FQNEAQ (reference sequence). V lost 5 bases and J 3 bases, leaving 13 bases between the germline ends. The CDR3 has 14 residues. CDR3 loop: CASSPFREDTEAFF. The CDR3 nucleotides read TGTGCCAGCAGCCCGTTTCGGGAGGACACTGAAGCTTTCTTT. Based on the CDR3 plus reference TRBV7-9 and TRBJ1-1, the full variable domain is DTGVSQNPRHKITKRGQNVTFRCDPISEHNRLYWYRQTLGQGPEFLTYFQNEAQLEKSRLLSDRFSAERPKGSFSTLEIQRTEQGDSAMYLCASSPFREDTEAFFGQGTRLTVV.

This clonotype was counted ten times or more. The rearrangement links TRBV20-1 to TRBJ1-1; 7 bases align to TRBD1. CDR1 and CDR2 from the germline V gene are DFQATT and SNEGSKA (reference sequence). The CDR3 runs to 12 residues. V shed 7 bases and J 5 bases; nucleotides not matched to a gene: 7. The CDR3: CSVPPRGTEAFF. Here the CDR3 DNA reads TGCAGTGTTCCCCCCAGGGGGACTGAAGCTTTCTTT.

The chain has TRBV29-1 and TRBJ2-1; weak D call: TRBD2 (6 bases). Trimming shortened V by 0 bases and J by 6 bases, and 9 bases separated the two germline ends. The CDR3 extends over 13 amino acids. CDR1 is SQVTM, CDR2 ANQGSEA, per germline. The CDR3 loop is CSVEDQEGNEQFF. CDR3 bases: TGCAGCGTTGAAGATCAGGAGGGCAATGAGCAGTTCTTC.

This clonotype was detected many times. The CDR3, as DNA: TGTGCCAGCAGCCAAGATCTTGCAGGGGTCAATGAGCAGTTCTTC. Amino acid sequence: CASSQDLAGVNEQFF. The V gene is TRBV14, the J gene TRBJ2-1, with D tentatively TRBD1 (6 bases). The ends were cut back, 0 bases at V and 6 bases at J, with 12 bases in the middle. The CDR3 extends over 15 amino acids. CDR1 and CDR2 from the germline V gene are SGHDN and FVKESK.

CDR3 sequence: CASKSRDTTYEQYV. The CDR3 coding sequence is TGTGCCAGCAAATCGAGGGACACCACCTACGAGCAGTACGTC. The V call is TRBV6-2 or TRBV6-3, the J call TRBJ2-7; perhaps TRBD1 as D (6 bases). The CDR3 has 14 amino acids. Germline V gives CDR1 MNHEY, CDR2 SVGEGT. V dropped 7 bases and J dropped 2 bases, with 15 bases sitting between them.

This clonotype has at least ten counts. The V call is TRBV7-9, the J call TRBJ2-2, with no clear D. The ends were cut back, 5 bases at V and 6 bases at J, with 7 bases in the middle. The CDR3 length is 12 residues. CDR1 is SEHNR, CDR2 FQNEAQ, per germline (reference sequence). CDR3 sequence (DNA): TGTGCCAGCAGCACACACGCCGGGGAGCTGTTTTTT. This translates into CASSTHAGELFF.

A remark on this clonotype: At one of its ends the junction is not consistent with the germline gene, which may arise from a read error. The CDR3 DNA reads TGTGCCAGCGGTTTGGGGGCTCATAGCAATCAGCCCCAGCATTTT. Amino acid sequence: CASGLGAHSNQPQHF. The gene calls are TRBV27 and TRBJ1-5; tentatively, D is TRBD1 (6 bases). The CDR3 totals 15 residues. In germline, CDR1 is MNHEY, CDR2 SMNVEV (reference sequence).

This chain links TRBV29-1 with TRBJ1-1; unclear D gene. This CDR3 region has 10 residues. Germline V gene lookup returns CDR1 SQVTM and CDR2 ANQGSEA. CDR3 region: CRGGNTEAFF. The CDR3, as DNA: TGCAGGGGAGGGAACACTGAAGCTTTCTTT.

This clonotype occurred many times. This chain uses TRBV7-9 with TRBJ1-1, with no clear D. Germline V CDR1 and CDR2: SEHNR, FQNEAQ (reference sequence). This CDR3 is built from 14 residues. V lost 6 bases, J lost 1 base, and 12 bases lay in between. The CDR3 DNA reads TGTGCCAGCAGGTCGTCGGGGAGGAACACTGAAGCTTTCTTT. Protein sequence: CASRSSGRNTEAFF.

This clonotype was recorded at least ten times. The chain joins TRBV7-2 to TRBJ2-5, with D tentatively TRBD1 or TRBD2 (5 bases each). This CDR3 has 14 amino acids. V lost 4 bases and J 6 bases, leaving 15 bases between the germline ends. CDR1 SGHTA and CDR2 FQGNSA come from the germline V gene. The CDR3 DNA sequence: TGTGCCAGCAGCTACGGGACGGCGGCCAAGACCCAGTACTTC. This gives the protein CASSYGTAAKTQYF.

A remark on this clonotype: A single base separates this from a much larger clone, so it may be a read error. The chain uses TRBV12-5 and TRBJ1-2; TRBD1 might be the D (6 bases). Germline lookup yields CDR1 LGHNT and CDR2 FRNRAP. The CDR3 runs to 14 residues. For the CDR3, the DNA is TGTACTAGTGGTACCGGGGGCAGCGACTATGGCTACACCTTC. It specifies CTSGTGGSDYGYTF. Combining the CDR3 with reference TRBV12-5 and TRBJ1-2 gives the whole variable domain DARVTQTPRHKVTEMGQEVTMRCQPILGHNTVFWYRQTMMQGLELLAYFRNRAPLDDSGMPKDRFSAEMPDATLATLKIQPSEPRDSAVYFCTSGTGGSDYGYTFGSGTRLTVV.

Of note for this clonotype: A read error is possible here, since a much larger clone lies one base away. The V gene is TRBV20-1, the J gene TRBJ1-4, with D maybe TRBD1 (6 bases). The germline CDR1 and CDR2 sequences are DFQATT and SNEGSKA (reference sequence). The CDR3 totals 11 residues. The CDR3 region has the DNA TGCAGATACAGGGCTAATGAAAAACTGCTTTTT. Encoded protein: CRYRANEKLLF.